The rows below give T cell receptor beta chains drawn from one sample of a study of blood T cell repertoires in COVID-19. The protocol was immunoSEQ multiplex PCR, while the TCRdb copy is restricted to in-frame clones and leaves out a portion. Of 100,000 to 150,000 clones detected, about three quarters appear once; the ten largest clones hold 2% to 2.5%. What was sequenced was peripheral blood. Source of these receptors: a woman in her sixties or seventies with acute or convalescent COVID-19. Both conserved end residues are part of each CDR3. Each record gives: V gene, D gene, CDR3 protein. A D gene is named only where the DNA matches it firmly.

TRBV4-1,TRBD1,CASSQLHPGGPSGNTIYF
TRBV6-6,.,CASSSGSDTQYF
TRBV7-6,.,CASSYQSGGLNEQFF
TRBV10-2,.,CASSEQGEGYGYTF
TRBV28,.,CASSLTGHYGYTF
TRBV18,.,CASSPQGFDQPQHF
TRBV21-1,.,CASSKAGGKIRTSVSYEQYF
TRBV19,.,CASSIQSNQPQHF
TRBV18,.,CASSPQLEGRDTEAFF
TRBV6-5,TRBD1,CASRAGQGPYEQYF
TRBV13,TRBD1,CASSPYDRETGNTIYF
TRBV27,TRBD1,CASSLFPGQNYEQYF
TRBV10-2,.,CASSPTANYGYTF
TRBV7-2,TRBD2,CASSVGGSSYEQYF
TRBV2,TRBD1,CASKGAQNTGELFF
TRBV19,.,CASSPRMSGTEAFF
TRBV5-6,.,CASSLQVYEQYF
TRBV4-1,TRBD1,CASSFRTGTEAFF
TRBV7-8,.,CASSLDGGIGETQYF
TRBV15,TRBD2,CATRRAGGSGGYEQYF
TRBV5-5,.,CASSLTSGQWDDNSPLHF
TRBV10-2,.,CASSLGRGYNEQFF
TRBV28,.,CASRTGGHNQPQHF
TRBV7-9,.,CASSTQGTDTQYF
TRBV30,.,CAWNRQVTNEKLFF
TRBV19,.,CASSTLMTVLAKNIQYF
TRBV15,TRBD2,CATSRDHSAAGGTRPGELFF
TRBV30,TRBD2,CAWSGSGRARTQYF
TRBV11-2,.,CASSSQTVGETQYF
TRBV5-1,TRBD1,CASSDREAYSGNTIYF
TRBV30,.,CAWGPEGNQPQHF
TRBV7-8,.,CASSSKGGAKNTEAFF
TRBV6-2/TRBV6-3,.,CASSPSGLYGYTF
TRBV15,.,CATSAQRTNEKLFF
TRBV4-3,.,CASSQGGVGTEAFF
TRBV27,TRBD1,CASSYYRQGWQETQYF
TRBV10-3,TRBD1,CAISTGQGRIEQYF
TRBV19,.,CASSKPGESTGELFF
TRBV15,.,CATSRSRTDRSSGANVLTF
TRBV5-1,TRBD1,CASSLVSGGNEKLFF
TRBV11-2,TRBD1,CASSRTPTGDGYTF
TRBV29-1,TRBD1,CSVQDRGRGGYTF
TRBV6-5,TRBD1,CASRRTQGAGVAFF
TRBV25-1,.,CATIDRQSYEQYF
TRBV11-2,.,CASSQGRGTIYEQYF
TRBV7-9,.,CASSFGVRGNTIYF
TRBV5-1,TRBD2,CASSLGLAGDTDTQYF
TRBV6-5,.,CASSFHRESNTGELFF
TRBV3-1/TRBV3-2,.,CASSFTGDTQYF
TRBV28,TRBD1,CASSLGQGPRDGYTF
TRBV19,.,CASSNPPNSREQYF
TRBV6-1,.,CASSEMWVDSNSPLHF
TRBV6-1,TRBD1,CASSETGNYGYTF
TRBV5-1,.,CASAGLTFSTDTQYF
TRBV28,TRBD2,CASSRTLAAGNYEQYF
TRBV6-2/TRBV6-3,TRBD1,CASSYGRDRGFGLFF
TRBV4-1,.,CASSLNGFTNQPQHF
TRBV14,TRBD1,CASSQGTGRRNEQFF
TRBV24-1,TRBD1,CATSAGDRGGYTF